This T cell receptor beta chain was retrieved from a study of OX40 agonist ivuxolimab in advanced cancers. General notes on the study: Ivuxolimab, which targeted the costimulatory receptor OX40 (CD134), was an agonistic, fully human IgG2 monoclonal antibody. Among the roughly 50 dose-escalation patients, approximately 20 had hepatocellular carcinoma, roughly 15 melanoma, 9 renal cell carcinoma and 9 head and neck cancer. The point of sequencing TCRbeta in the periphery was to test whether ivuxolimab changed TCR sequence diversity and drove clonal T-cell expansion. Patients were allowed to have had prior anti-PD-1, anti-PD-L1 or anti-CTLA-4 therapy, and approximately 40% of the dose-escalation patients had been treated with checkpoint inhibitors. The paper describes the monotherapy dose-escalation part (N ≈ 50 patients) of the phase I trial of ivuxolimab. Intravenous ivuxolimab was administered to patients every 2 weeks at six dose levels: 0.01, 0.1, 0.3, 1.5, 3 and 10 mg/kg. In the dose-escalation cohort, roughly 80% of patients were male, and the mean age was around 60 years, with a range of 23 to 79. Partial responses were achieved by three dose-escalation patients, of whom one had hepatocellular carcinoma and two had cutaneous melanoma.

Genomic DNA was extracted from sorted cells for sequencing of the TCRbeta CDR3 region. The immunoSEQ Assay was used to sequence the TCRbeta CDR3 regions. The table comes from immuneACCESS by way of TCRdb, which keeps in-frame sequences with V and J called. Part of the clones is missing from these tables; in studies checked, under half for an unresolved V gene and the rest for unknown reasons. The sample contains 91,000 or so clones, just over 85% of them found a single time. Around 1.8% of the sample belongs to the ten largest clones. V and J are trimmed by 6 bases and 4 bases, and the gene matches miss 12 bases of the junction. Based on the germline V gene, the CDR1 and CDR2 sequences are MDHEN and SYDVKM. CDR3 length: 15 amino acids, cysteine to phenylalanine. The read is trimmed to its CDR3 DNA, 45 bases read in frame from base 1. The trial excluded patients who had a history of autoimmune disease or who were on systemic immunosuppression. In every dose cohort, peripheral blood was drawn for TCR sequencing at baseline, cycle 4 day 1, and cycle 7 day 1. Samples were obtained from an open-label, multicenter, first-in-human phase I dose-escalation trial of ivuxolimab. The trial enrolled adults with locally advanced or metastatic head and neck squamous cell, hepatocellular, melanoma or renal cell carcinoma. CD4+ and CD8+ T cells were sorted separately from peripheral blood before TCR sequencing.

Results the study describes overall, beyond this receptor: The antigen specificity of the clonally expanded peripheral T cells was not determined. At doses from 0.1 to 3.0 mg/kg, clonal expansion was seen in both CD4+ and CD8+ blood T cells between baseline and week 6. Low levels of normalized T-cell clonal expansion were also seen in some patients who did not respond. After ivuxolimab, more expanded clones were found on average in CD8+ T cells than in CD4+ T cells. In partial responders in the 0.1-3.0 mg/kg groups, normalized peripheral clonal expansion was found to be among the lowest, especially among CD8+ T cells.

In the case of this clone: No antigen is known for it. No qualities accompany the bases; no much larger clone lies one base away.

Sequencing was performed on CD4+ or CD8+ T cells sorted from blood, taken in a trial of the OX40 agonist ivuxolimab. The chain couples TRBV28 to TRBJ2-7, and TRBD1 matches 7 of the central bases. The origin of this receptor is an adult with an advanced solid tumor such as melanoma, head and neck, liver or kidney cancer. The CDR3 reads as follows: CASRRDRVARYEQYF. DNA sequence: TGTGCCAGCAGACGCGACAGGGTCGCTAGGTACGAGCAGTACTTC. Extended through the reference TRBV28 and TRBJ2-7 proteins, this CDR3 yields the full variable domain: DVKVTQSSRYLVKRTGEKVFLECVQDMDHENMFWYRQDPGLGLRLIYFSYDVKMKEKGDIPEGYSVSREKKERFSLILESASTNQTSMYLCASRRDRVARYEQYFGPGTRLTVT.